The TCR beta chain described here comes from a study of tumor-infiltrating lymphocytes in primary liver carcinoma. This clonotype has at least ten counts. Germline CDR1 and CDR2: SGHRS and YFSETQ. With 4 bases clipped from V and 5 bases from J, the junction kept 5 bases outside the gene matches. The CDR3 loop spans 15 amino acids. Each 20-30 mg portion of unsorted bulk tissue served as the source for co-extraction of RNA and DNA. The template, approximately 500 ng total RNA, yielded TCR beta cDNA made with a constant-region primer. Three nested multiplex PCR rounds, a slightly modified ARM-PCR, produced the libraries for TCR beta. Use of TRBV1-TRBV30 forward primers with a C-beta reverse primer characterized the first two PCR rounds, which lasted about 9 cycles each. A single record per CDR3 protein comes from TCRdb applying MiXCR to the multiplex PCR reads. Of about 78,000 distinct CDR3 sequences in the sample, 60% to 80% were seen once.

V is TRBV5-1 and J is TRBJ2-2; 10 bases match TRBD2. The sequenced material came from liver tumor tissue from sampling region 4. Indicated subset: tumor region T4, right-lateral pole. The TCR was taken from a woman in her sixties or seventies with primary liver carcinoma and hepatitis B virus infection. The DNA for the CDR3 is TGCGCCAGCAGCGGCAGCGGGAGGGGGACCGGGGAGCTGTTTTTT. Protein: CASSGSGRGTGELFF.